This T cell receptor beta chain appears in the sequencing data of a study of human T cells and chemical hapten exposure. Time point indicated: patch test 1, 2 weeks after DPC sensitization. Treatment: therapeutic diphenylcyclopropenone sensitization with weekly scalp DPC. The CDR3 is 14 residues long. With V trimmed by 7 bases and J by 5 bases, 10 bases remained unmatched. Germline CDR1 reads LNHDA; CDR2 reads SQIVND (reference sequence). This clonotype came up once. TCRdb ran MiXCR on the RACE reads and lists one entry per CDR3 protein. There are approximately 100,000 distinct CDR3 sequences in the sample; 11% occur only once, and roughly 3.5% lies in the top ten.

The TCR sequence derives from a woman between 40 and 50 years old with alopecia areata. Some clones in this sample may be carry-over from other donors' samples. This rearrangement joins TRBV19 to TRBJ2-7; 8 bases line up with TRBD1. Sequencing used whole blood, obtained in connection with sensitization to the hapten diphenylcyclopropenone (DPC). The CDR3 nucleotides read TGTGCCAGTATCCCGACAGGGGTTTCACACGAGCAGTACTTC. This codes for CASIPTGVSHEQYF.